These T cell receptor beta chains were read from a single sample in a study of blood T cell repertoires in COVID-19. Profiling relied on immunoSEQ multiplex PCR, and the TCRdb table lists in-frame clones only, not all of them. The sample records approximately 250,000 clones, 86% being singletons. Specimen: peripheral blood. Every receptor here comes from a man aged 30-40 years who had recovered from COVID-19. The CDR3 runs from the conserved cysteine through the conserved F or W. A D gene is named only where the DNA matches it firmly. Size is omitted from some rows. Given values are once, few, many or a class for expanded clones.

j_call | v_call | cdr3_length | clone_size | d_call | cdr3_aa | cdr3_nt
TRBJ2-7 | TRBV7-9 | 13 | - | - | CASSPRVNYEQYF | TGTGCCAGCAGCCCCCGGGTGAATTACGAGCAGTACTTC
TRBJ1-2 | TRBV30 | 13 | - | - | CAWSKGQGPGYTF | TGTGCCTGGAGTAAAGGTCAGGGCCCTGGCTACACCTTC
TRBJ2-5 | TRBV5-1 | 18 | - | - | CASSPHRAGPPEGETQYF | TGCGCCAGCAGCCCCCATCGCGCGGGGCCACCCGAGGGGGAGACCCAGTACTTC
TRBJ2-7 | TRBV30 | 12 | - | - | CAWSVQSYEQYF | TGTGCCTGGAGTGTACAATCCTACGAGCAGTACTTC
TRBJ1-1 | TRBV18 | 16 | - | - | CASSPNNLGVAVEAFF | TGTGCCAGCTCACCCAATAATCTAGGGGTTGCCGTTGAAGCTTTCTTT
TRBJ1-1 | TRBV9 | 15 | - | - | CASSVQDLHGTEAFF | TGTGCCAGCAGCGTACAGGATCTCCATGGAACTGAAGCTTTCTTT
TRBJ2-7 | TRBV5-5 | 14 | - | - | CASSLYGGTYEQYF | TGTGCCAGCAGCTTGTATGGAGGGACCTACGAGCAGTACTTC
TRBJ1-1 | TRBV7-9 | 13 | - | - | CASSFPWNTEAFF | TGTGCCAGCAGCTTCCCCTGGAACACTGAAGCTTTCTTT
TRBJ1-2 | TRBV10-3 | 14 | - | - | CATLKGAGMDGYTF | TGTGCCACCCTAAAAGGCGCAGGGATGGATGGCTACACCTTC
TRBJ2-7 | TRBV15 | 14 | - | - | CATSRGGILYEQYF | TGTGCCACCAGCAGAGGAGGGATCCTCTACGAGCAGTACTTC
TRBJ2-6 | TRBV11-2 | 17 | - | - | CASSLGDRLSGANVLTF | TGTGCCAGCAGCTTAGGAGACAGGCTCTCTGGGGCCAACGTCCTGACTTTC
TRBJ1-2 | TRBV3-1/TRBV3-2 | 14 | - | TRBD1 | CASSQSGQSGGYTF | TGTGCCAGCAGCCAATCGGGACAGAGCGGAGGCTACACCTTC
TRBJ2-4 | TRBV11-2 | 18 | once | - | CASSLFPRPSGGKNIQYF | TGTGCCAGCAGCTTATTTCCGCGACCCAGTGGAGGCAAAAACATTCAGTACTTC
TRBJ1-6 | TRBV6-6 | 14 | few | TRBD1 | CASSGTVENSPLHF | TGTGCCAGCAGCGGGACAGTAGAAAATTCACCCCTCCACTTT
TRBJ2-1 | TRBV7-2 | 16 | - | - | CASSLAQGLAYNEQFF | TGTGCCAGCAGCTTAGCGCAGGGGTTGGCCTACAATGAGCAGTTCTTC
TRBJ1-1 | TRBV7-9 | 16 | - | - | CASSLGAGSMNTEAFF | TGTGCCAGCAGCTTGGGGGCGGGTTCTATGAACACTGAAGCTTTCTTT
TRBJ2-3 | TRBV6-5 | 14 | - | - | CASKAGASTDTQYF | TGTGCCAGCAAGGCAGGGGCTAGCACAGATACGCAGTATTTT
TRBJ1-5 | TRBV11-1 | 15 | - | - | CASSLGPSGDQPQHF | TGTGCCAGCAGCTTAGGGCCGTCAGGGGATCAGCCCCAGCATTTT
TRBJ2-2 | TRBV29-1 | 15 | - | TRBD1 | CSVDAGQGGTGELFF | TGCAGCGTTGATGCGGGACAGGGCGGAACCGGGGAGCTGTTTTTT
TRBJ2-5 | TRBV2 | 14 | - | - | CASSPSGWQEAQYF | TGTGCCAGCAGCCCCAGCGGGTGGCAGGAGGCCCAGTACTTC
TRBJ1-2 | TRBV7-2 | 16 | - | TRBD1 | CASSPIPLAGGSGYTF | TGTGCCAGCAGCCCAATACCCCTTGCAGGGGGCTCTGGCTACACCTTC
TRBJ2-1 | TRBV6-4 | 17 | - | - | CASSDSIGLSSYNEQFF | TGTGCCAGCAGTGACTCGATCGGACTTAGCTCCTACAATGAGCAGTTCTTC
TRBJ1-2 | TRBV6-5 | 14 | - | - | CASSFLDSLYGYTF | TGTGCCAGCAGTTTTTTAGACAGCCTCTATGGCTACACCTTC
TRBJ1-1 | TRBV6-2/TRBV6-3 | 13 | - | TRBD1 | CASSADRGPEAFF | TGTGCCAGCAGTGCTGACAGGGGCCCTGAAGCTTTCTTT
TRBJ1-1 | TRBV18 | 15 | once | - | CASSPPTGLNTEAFF | TGTGCCAGCTCACCACCGACGGGTTTGAACACTGAAGCTTTCTTT
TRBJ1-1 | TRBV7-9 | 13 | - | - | CASSLWQNTEAFF | TGTGCCAGCAGCTTGTGGCAGAACACTGAAGCTTTCTTT
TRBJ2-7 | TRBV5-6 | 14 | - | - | CASSWALQGYEQYF | TGTGCCAGCAGCTGGGCCCTACAGGGCTACGAGCAGTACTTC
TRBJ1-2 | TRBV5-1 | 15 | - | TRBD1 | CASSGGTGGNYGYTF | TGCGCCAGCAGCGGCGGGACAGGGGGGAACTATGGCTACACCTTC
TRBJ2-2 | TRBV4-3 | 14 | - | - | CASSQELNTGELFF | TGCGCCAGCAGCCAAGAACTGAACACCGGGGAGCTGTTTTTT
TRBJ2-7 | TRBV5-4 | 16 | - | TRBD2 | CASSFGLAGAPYEQYF | TGTGCCAGCAGCTTCGGCCTAGCGGGGGCCCCCTACGAGCAGTACTTC
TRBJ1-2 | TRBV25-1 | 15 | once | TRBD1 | CASSESGTGVYGYTF | TGTGCCAGCAGTGAATCGGGGACAGGGGTATATGGCTACACCTTC
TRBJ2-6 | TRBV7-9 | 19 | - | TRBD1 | CASSPAGTGPQSGANVLTF | TGTGCCAGCAGCCCAGCCGGGACAGGGCCCCAATCTGGGGCCAACGTCCTGACTTTC
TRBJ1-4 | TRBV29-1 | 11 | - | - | CSVDGKEKLFF | TGCAGCGTTGACGGTAAAGAAAAACTGTTTTTT
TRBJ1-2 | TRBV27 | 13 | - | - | CASSPQINYGYTF | TGTGCCAGCAGCCCACAGATTAACTATGGCTACACCTTC